This T cell receptor beta chain is drawn from a study of early T cells in non-severe SARS-CoV-2 infection. A single record per CDR3 protein comes from TCRdb applying MiXCR to the 5' RACE reads. The sample carries approximately 84,000 distinct CDR3 sequences, approximately 15% recorded once. On this clonotype: One end of the junction varies from germline; a read error may be responsible.

This CDR3 is 9 amino acids long. Germline V lookup: CDR1 DFQATT, CDR2 SNEGSKA (reference sequence). The sample taken for sequencing was whole blood. The receptor was derived from an adult who was a healthcare worker with PCR-confirmed SARS-CoV-2 infection or an uninfected control (not recorded which). The rearrangement joins TRBV20-1 to TRBJ2-1; D may match TRBD1 or TRBD2 (5 bases each). Here the CDR3 DNA reads TGCAGTGCTGGGACGGGTACGGTCTTC. Its protein is CSAGTGTVF.